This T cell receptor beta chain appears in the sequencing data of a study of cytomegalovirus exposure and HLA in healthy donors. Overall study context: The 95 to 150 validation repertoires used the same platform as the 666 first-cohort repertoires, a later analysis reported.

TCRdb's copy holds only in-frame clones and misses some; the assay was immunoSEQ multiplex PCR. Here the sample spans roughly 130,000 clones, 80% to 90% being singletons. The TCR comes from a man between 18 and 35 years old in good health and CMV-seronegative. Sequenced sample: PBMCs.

The CDR3 sequence is CASSLALWDSPLAKNIQYF. CDR3 nucleotides: TGTGCCAGCAGCTTAGCGCTGTGGGACAGCCCCCTAGCCAAAAACATTCAGTACTTC. The chain combines TRBV11-1 with TRBJ2-4, with 7 bases that match TRBD1. There are 19 residues in the CDR3. J gave up 0 bases and V 0 bases, and 11 bases lay outside the gene matches. CDR1 is SGHAT and CDR2 is FQDESV in the germline V gene (reference sequence).